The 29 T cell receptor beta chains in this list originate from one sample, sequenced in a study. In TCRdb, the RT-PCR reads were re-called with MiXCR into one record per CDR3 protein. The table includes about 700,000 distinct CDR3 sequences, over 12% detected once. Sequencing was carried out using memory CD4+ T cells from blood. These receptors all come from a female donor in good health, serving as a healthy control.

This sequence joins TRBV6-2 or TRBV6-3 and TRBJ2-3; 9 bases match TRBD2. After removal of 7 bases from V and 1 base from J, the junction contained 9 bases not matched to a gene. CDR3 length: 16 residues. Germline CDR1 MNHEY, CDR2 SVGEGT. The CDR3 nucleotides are TGTGCCAGCAATCATCGGTTAGCGGGGGGCACAGATACGCAGTATTTT. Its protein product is CASNHRLAGGTDTQYF.

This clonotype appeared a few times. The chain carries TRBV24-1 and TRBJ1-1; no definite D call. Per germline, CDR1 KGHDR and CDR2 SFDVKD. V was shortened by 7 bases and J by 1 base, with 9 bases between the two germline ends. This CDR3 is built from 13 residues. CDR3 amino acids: CATRETANTEAFF. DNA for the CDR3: TGTGCCACCAGAGAGACCGCGAACACTGAAGCTTTCTTT.

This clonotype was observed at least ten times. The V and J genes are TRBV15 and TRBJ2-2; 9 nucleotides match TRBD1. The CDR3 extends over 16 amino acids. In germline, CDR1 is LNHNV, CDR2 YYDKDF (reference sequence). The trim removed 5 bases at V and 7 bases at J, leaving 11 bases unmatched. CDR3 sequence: CATSFFGTGYDGELFF. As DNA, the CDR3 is TGTGCCACCAGCTTCTTCGGGACAGGGTACGACGGGGAGCTGTTTTTT.

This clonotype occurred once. As DNA, the CDR3 is TGTGCCAGCGTAAAGGACAGGTCCTACAATGAGCAGTTCTTC. Its protein is CASVKDRSYNEQFF. V usage is TRBV2 and J usage is TRBJ2-1; 7 nucleotides match TRBD1. The CDR3 spans 14 residues. With V trimmed by 8 bases and J by 1 base, 5 bases remained unmatched. Germline values: CDR1 SNHLY, CDR2 FYNNEI.

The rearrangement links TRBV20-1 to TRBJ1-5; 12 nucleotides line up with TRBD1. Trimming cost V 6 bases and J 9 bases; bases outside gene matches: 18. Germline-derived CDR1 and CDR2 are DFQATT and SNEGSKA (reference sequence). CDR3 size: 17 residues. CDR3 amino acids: CSATNRLRGTGGRPQHF. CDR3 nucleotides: TGCAGTGCCACGAACAGACTAAGAGGGACAGGGGGCCGGCCCCAGCATTTT.

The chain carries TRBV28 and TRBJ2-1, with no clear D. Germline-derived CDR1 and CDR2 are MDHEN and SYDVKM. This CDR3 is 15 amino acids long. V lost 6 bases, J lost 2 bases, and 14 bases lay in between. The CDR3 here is CASSQTPPTYNEQFF. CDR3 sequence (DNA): TGTGCCAGCAGCCAAACCCCGCCCACCTACAATGAGCAGTTCTTC.

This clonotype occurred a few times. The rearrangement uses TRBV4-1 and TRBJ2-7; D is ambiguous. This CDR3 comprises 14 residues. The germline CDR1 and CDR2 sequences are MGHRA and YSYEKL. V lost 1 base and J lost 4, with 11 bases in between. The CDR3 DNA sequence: TGCGCCAGCAGCCAAGTTGCCTTTTCGTACGAGCAGTACTTC. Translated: CASSQVAFSYEQYF.

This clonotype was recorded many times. The CDR3 nucleotides read TGCAGCGTTGCCTGGGGGGGCGGCTATGGCTACACCTTC. Its protein is CSVAWGGGYGYTF. This chain connects TRBV29-1 to TRBJ1-2; D may be TRBD1 (6 bases). The germline gives CDR1 SQVTM, CDR2 ANQGSEA. Trimming stripped 4 bases from V and 4 bases from J, with 13 bases between. The length of the CDR3 is 13 residues.

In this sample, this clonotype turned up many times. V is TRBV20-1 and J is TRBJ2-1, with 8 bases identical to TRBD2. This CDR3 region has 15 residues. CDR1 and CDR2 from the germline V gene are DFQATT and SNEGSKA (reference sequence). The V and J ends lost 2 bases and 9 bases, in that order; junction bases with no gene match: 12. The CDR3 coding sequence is TGCAGTGCTAGATGGGCGGGGGGTAAATCCGGTGAGCAGTTCTTC. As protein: CSARWAGGKSGEQFF.

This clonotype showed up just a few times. The CDR3 DNA sequence: TGCGCCAGCAGCCAAGAAGTGACAGGGCTTGTTTGGCGGGAGCTGTTTTTT. This translates into CASSQEVTGLVWRELFF. The chain combines TRBV4-3 with TRBJ2-2; 7 bases line up with TRBD1. The CDR3 runs to 17 residues. The germline V gene encodes CDR1 LGHNA and CDR2 YSLEER. V gave up 0 bases and J gave up 9 bases; unmatched junction bases: 13.

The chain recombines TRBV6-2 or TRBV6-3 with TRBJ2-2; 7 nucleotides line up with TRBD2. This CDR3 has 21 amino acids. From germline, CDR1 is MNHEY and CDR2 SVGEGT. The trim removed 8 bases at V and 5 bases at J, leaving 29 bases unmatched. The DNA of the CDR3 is TGTGCCAGCCTTTGGCGGGAGACCCGTGGGGTCCCGGGGAGGGTAACCGGGGAGCTGTTTTTT. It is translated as CASLWRETRGVPGRVTGELFF.

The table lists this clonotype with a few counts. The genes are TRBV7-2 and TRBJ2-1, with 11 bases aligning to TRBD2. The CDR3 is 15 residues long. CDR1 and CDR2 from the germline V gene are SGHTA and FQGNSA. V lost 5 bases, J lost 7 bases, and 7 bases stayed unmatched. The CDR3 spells CASSHTSGSKNEQFF. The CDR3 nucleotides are TGTGCCAGCAGCCATACTAGCGGGAGTAAGAATGAGCAGTTCTTC.

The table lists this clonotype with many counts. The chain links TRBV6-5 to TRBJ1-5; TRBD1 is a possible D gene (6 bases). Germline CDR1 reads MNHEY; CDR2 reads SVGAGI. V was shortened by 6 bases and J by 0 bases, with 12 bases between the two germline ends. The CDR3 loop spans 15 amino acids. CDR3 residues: CASRADRISNQPQHF. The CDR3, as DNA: TGTGCCAGCAGGGCTGACAGGATTAGCAATCAGCCCCAGCATTTT.

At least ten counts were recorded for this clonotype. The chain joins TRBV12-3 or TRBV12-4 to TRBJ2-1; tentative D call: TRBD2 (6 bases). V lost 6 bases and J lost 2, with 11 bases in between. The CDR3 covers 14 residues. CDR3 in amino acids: CASSPRTTYNEQFF. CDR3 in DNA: TGTGCCAGCAGCCCGCGGACTACCTACAATGAGCAGTTCTTC.

CDR3 DNA sequence: TGTGCCAGCAGTTCCTATCACGAGCAGTACTTC. Translated: CASSSYHEQYF. V is TRBV27 and J is TRBJ2-7; D call uncertain. This CDR3 has 11 residues. The V gene lost 4 bases and the J gene lost 5 bases, with 6 bases spanning the gap. From germline, CDR1 is MNHEY and CDR2 SMNVEV (reference sequence).

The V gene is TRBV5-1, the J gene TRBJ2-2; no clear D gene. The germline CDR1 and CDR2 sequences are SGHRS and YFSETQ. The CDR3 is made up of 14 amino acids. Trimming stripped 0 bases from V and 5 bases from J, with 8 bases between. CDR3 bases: TGCGCCAGCAGCTTGGTTCTTGAAACCGGGGAGCTGTTTTTT. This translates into CASSLVLETGELFF.

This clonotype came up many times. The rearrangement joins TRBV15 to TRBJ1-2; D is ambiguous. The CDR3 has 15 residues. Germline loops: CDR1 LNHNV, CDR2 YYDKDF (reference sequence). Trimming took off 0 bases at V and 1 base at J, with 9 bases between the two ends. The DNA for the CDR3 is TGTGCCACCAGCAGAGATCGGGCGGTTAACTATGGCTACACCTTC. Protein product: CATSRDRAVNYGYTF.

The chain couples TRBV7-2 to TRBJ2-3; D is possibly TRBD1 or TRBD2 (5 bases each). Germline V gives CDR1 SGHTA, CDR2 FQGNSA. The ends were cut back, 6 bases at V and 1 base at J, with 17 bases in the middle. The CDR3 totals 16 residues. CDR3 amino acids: CASRPGSGRGTDTQYF. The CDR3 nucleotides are TGTGCCAGCAGACCTGGGTCGGGGCGGGGCACAGATACGCAGTATTTT.

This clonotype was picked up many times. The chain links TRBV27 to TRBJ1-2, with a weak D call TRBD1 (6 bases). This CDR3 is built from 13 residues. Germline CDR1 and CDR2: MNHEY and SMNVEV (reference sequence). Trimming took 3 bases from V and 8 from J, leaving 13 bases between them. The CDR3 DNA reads TGTGCCAGCAGTTTCCGAAGGGGGGGAGGCTACACCTTC. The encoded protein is CASSFRRGGGYTF.

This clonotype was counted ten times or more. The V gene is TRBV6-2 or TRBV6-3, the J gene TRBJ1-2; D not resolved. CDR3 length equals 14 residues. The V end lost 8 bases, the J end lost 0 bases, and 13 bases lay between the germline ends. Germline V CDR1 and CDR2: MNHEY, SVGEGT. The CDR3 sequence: CASRNGQANYGYTF. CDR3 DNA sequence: TGTGCCAGCCGCAACGGTCAAGCTAACTATGGCTACACCTTC.

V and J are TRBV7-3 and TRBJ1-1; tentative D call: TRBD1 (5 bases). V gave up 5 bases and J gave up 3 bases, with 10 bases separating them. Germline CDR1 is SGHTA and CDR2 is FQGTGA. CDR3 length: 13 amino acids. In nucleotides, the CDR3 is TGTGCCAGCAGCGTAGGGACGGACACTGAAGCTTTCTTT. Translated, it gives CASSVGTDTEAFF.

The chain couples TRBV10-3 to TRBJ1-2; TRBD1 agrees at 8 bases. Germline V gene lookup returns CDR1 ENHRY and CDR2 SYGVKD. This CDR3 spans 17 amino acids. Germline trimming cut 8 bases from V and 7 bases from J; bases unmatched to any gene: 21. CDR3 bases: TGTGCCATCTGGGACTCCAGAACGACAGGGGACGGTCGTGGCTACACCTTC. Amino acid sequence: CAIWDSRTTGDGRGYTF.

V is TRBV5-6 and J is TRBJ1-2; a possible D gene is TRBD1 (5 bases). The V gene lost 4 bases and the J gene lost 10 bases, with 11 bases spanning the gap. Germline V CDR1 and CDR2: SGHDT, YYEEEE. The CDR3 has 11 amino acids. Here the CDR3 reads CASSRDFLYTF. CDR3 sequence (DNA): TGTGCCAGCAGCAGGGACTTTCTCTACACCTTC.

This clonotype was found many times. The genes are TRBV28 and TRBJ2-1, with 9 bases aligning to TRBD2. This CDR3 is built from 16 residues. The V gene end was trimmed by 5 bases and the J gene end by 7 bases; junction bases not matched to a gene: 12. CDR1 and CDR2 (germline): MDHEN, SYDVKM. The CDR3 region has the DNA TGTGCCAGCAGTCTCCCCGGGGCGGGAGGGGTTAATGAGCAGTTCTTC. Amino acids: CASSLPGAGGVNEQFF.

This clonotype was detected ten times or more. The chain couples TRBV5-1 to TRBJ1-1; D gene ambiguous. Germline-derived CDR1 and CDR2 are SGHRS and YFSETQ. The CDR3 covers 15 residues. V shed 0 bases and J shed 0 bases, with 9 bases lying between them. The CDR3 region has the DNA TGCGCCAGCAGCTTGGAGCTGAGCATGAACACTGAAGCTTTCTTT. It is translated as CASSLELSMNTEAFF.

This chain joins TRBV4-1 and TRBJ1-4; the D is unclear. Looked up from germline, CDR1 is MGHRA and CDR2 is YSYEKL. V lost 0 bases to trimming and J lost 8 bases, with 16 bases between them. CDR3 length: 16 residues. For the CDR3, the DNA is TGCGCCAGCAGCCAAGAAGGTGGGCCAGTAAAAGAAAAACTGTTTTTT. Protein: CASSQEGGPVKEKLFF.

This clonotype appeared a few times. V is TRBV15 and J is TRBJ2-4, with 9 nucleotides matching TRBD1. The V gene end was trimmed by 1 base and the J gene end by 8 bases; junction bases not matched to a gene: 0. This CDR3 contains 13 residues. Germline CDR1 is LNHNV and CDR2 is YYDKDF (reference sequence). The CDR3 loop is CATSRGTGDIQYF. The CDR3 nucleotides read TGTGCCACCAGCAGAGGGACAGGGGACATTCAGTACTTC.

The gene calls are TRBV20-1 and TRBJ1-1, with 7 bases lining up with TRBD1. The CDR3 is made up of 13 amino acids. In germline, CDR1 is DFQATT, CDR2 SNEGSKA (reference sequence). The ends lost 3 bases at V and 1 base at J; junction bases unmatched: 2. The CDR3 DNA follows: TGCAGTGCTAGTGAGGGGGCGAACACTGAAGCTTTCTTT. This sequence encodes CSASEGANTEAFF.

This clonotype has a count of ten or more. CDR3 bases: TGTGCCAGCGGGGAGGACAGGGTTTCTAATTCACCCCTCCACTTT. Translation: CASGEDRVSNSPLHF. This chain connects TRBV27 to TRBJ1-6, with 8 bases aligning to TRBD1. After removal of 8 bases from V and 6 bases from J, the junction contained 9 bases not matched to a gene. The CDR3 is made up of 15 amino acids. Germline CDR1 MNHEY, CDR2 SMNVEV (reference sequence).